This section outlines one TCR beta chain sequence together with its context. Per germline, CDR1 LNHDA and CDR2 SQIVND (reference sequence). Trimming stripped 10 bases from V and 0 bases from J, with 12 bases between. This CDR3 comprises 14 residues. The data derive from a study of shared clonotypes between healthy human individuals. The method was immunoSEQ multiplex PCR; TCRdb's version includes in-frame clones alone and lacks a portion of them. The table includes hundreds of thousands of clones, approximately 96% detected once. Naive CD8 cells, CD45RO-negative and positively selected for CCR7, excluded terminally differentiated effector memory CD45RA+ cells.

The sample was naive CD8+ T cells sorted from blood. The rearrangement joins TRBV19 to TRBJ2-2, with a weak D call TRBD1 (6 bases). The sequence came from a woman aged 25 to 39 in good health. The CDR3 region has the DNA TGTGCCACAGGACAGCTCCCGAACACCGGGGAGCTGTTTTTT. It translates to CATGQLPNTGELFF. Full variable domain (missing parts from reference TRBV19 and TRBJ2-2): DGGITQSPKYLFRKEGQNVTLSCEQNLNHDAMYWYRQDPGQGLRLIYYSQIVNDFQKGDIAEGYSVSREKKESFPLTVTSAQKNPTAFYLCATGQLPNTGELFFGEGSRLTVL.